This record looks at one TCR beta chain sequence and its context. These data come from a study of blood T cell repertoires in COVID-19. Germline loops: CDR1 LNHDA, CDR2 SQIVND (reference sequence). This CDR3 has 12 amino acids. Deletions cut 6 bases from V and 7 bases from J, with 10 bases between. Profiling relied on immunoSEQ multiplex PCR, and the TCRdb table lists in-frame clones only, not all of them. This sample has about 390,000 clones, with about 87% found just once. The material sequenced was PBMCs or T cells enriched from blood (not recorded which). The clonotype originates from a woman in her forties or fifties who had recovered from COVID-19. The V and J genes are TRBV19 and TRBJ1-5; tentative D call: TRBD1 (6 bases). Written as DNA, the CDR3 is TGTGCCAGTAGCAACAGGGCGCAGCCCCAGCATTTT. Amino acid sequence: CASSNRAQPQHF.